The TCR beta chain described here comes from a study of early T cells in non-severe SARS-CoV-2 infection (dated by TCRdb to about 2021). For context, the study as a whole: Because TCR sequencing relied on bulk RNA taken from unsorted whole blood, pairing of alpha and beta chains was not possible. Points the paper makes about the study in general: VDJdb matching was skewed toward anti-spike CD8 responses, so virus-specific expansions were likely underestimated and private and CD4 specificities were missed.

The library came from 5' RACE. The instrument was a NextSeq 500. In the TCR library protocol, unique molecular identifiers were attached to individual cDNA molecules to correct for PCR bias and sequencing error. Both TCR alpha and beta chains were sequenced, and tight co-correlation was observed between alpha and beta sequence abundances in each sample. Per the source publication's procedure: Decombinator V4 was used to annotate the V gene, J gene and CDR3 of the TCR sequences. Expanded TCRs were defined as changing significantly between any two time points under a Poisson model with p below 0.0001. TCR abundances were normalised to the total number of TCRs sequenced in each sample and reported as counts per million. TRAV1-2 paired with TRAJ12, TRAJ20 or TRAJ33 defined MAIT TCRs, while TRAV10 paired with TRAJ18 defined iNKT TCRs. VDJdb, accessed on 1 November 2021, was searched for TCRs annotated for CMV, EBV and SARS-CoV-2, and TCRs annotated for more than one antigen were excluded. Through fastp at Q25 and MiXCR, TCRdb rebuilt clones from the public reads, retaining in-frame beta chains. Rows with a matching CDR3 protein are joined into one entry that keeps the most common DNA and genes. The V and J calls, along with clone size, are taken from TCRdb and not from the paper's own processing. Across this sample there are about 33,000 distinct CDR3 sequences, with over 4.5% seen only once. 13% to 15% of the sample goes to the ten largest clones.

A case-control design nested within a healthcare worker cohort in London, UK, was used, with weekly nasopharyngeal swab PCR tests and blood sampling performed. Healthcare workers were recruited during the week of the UK lockdown, between 23 and 31 March 2020, and followed weekly for up to about 15 weeks. The germline V gene yields SQVTM for CDR1 and ANQGSEA for CDR2. Cut back by 3 bases and 5 bases, the V and J ends lie 15 bases apart. From the cysteine up to the phenylalanine, the CDR3 has a length of 14 residues. Just CDR3 DNA is preserved here, 42 bases in frame from base 1. Regarding this clonotype: There is no known antigen for this receptor. Per-base qualities were not stored, and no clone one base away is much larger.

The sequence was obtained from an adult who was a healthcare worker with PCR-confirmed SARS-CoV-2 infection or an uninfected control (not recorded which). Recombination linked TRBV29-1 to TRBJ2-3; the D gene cannot be named for sure. The specimen sequenced was whole blood. The sequence in DNA is TGCAGCGTTGATTCTGGTAATACCCGAGATACGCAGTATTTT. Its product reads: CSVDSGNTRDTQYF.